This T cell receptor (beta chain) was captured in a study of blood T cell repertoires in COVID-19. About the research overall: T cells, B-cell-depleted T cells, or PBMCs supplied cDNA or gDNA.

Profiled with immunoSEQ multiplex PCR; TCRdb holds only in-frame clones, not every one. The data show around 230,000 clones, with nearly 90% seen just once and almost 4% held by the top ten. This CDR3 contains 15 residues. Germline V gene lookup returns CDR1 MNHEY and CDR2 SVGEGT. After removal of 6 bases from V and 0 bases from J, the junction contained 6 bases not matched to a gene. The receptor was derived from a woman in her 30s with acute COVID-19. The sequencing sample was made of PBMCs or T cells enriched from blood (not recorded which). V and J are TRBV6-2 or TRBV6-3 and TRBJ2-7; 9 bases are a match to TRBD1. CDR3 nucleotide sequence: TGTGCCAGCAGCCACGTGGGACAGGGCTCCTACGAGCAGTACTTC. Translation: CASSHVGQGSYEQYF.